Shown below are 21 T cell receptor beta chains from a single sample sequenced in a study of shared clonotypes between healthy human individuals. TCRdb's copy holds only in-frame clones and misses some; the assay was immunoSEQ multiplex PCR. The sample has more than 2 million clones; approximately 96% are singletons. The sample comprised naive CD4+ T cells sorted from blood. As to subset: CD45RA+ positively selected. These receptor sequences come from a man aged 18 to 30 in good health.

The chain joins TRBV2 to TRBJ2-7; 10 bases align to TRBD2. V lost 8 bases to trimming and J lost 8 bases; unmatched junction nucleotides: 15. Per germline, CDR1 SNHLY and CDR2 FYNNEI. The CDR3 is 15 residues long. The CDR3 DNA reads TGTGCCAGCCGGGGGGCTAGCGGGAGCTCTTACCAGCAGTACTTC. Its protein product is CASRGASGSSYQQYF.

The genes are TRBV7-2 and TRBJ2-2; 8 bases line up with TRBD2. The CDR3 covers 14 residues. CDR1 SGHTA and CDR2 FQGNSA come from the germline V gene. The junction had 6 bases not matched to a gene; V was cut back by 5 bases and J by 7 bases. For the CDR3, the DNA is TGTGCCAGCAGCCGGGGACTAGTTGACGGGGAGCTGTTTTTT. Its translation is CASSRGLVDGELFF.

This chain joins TRBV7-9 and TRBJ2-1; D possibly uses TRBD1 or TRBD2 (5 bases each). Germline V lookup: CDR1 SEHNR, CDR2 FQNEAQ (reference sequence). V was pared by 7 bases and J by 1 base, with 23 bases between. The CDR3 is made up of 18 amino acids. CDR3 sequence (DNA): TGTGCCAGCACCCCGACCGGACTGGGACGGATTTCCTACAATGAGCAGTTCTTC. This codes for CASTPTGLGRISYNEQFF.

Notes on this clone: Other DNA sequences in the sample encode the same CDR3. The V and J genes are TRBV7-9 and TRBJ2-3, with unresolved D. There are 14 residues in the CDR3. Germline loops: CDR1 SEHNR, CDR2 FQNEAQ (reference sequence). V was trimmed by 5 bases and J by 0 bases, leaving 9 bases between them. CDR3 sequence (DNA): TGTGCCAGCAGCCCGTTGGGGAGCACAGATACGCAGTATTTT. As protein: CASSPLGSTDTQYF. Full variable domain (rest looked up from reference TRBV7-9 and TRBJ2-3): DTGVSQNPRHKITKRGQNVTFRCDPISEHNRLYWYRQTLGQGPEFLTYFQNEAQLEKSRLLSDRFSAERPKGSFSTLEIQRTEQGDSAMYLCASSPLGSTDTQYFGPGTRLTVL.

V and J are TRBV6-5 and TRBJ1-5; 8 nucleotides match TRBD1. Per germline, CDR1 MNHEY and CDR2 SVGAGI. V was clipped by 2 bases and J by 6 bases; unmatched bases: 6. This CDR3 comprises 15 residues. The CDR3 DNA reads as TGTGCCAGCAGTTACCTGGGACAGGTTGGTCAGCCCCAGCATTTT. This codes for CASSYLGQVGQPQHF.

V gene TRBV2 combines with J gene TRBJ2-7; D remains ambiguous. Germline loops: CDR1 SNHLY, CDR2 FYNNEI. Between the trimmed V and J ends, which lost 7 bases and 2 bases, there was a span of 9 bases. CDR3 length: 12 amino acids. The CDR3 DNA is TGTGCCAGCAAAGTAGGCCCCTACGAGCAGTACTTC. Translating it yields CASKVGPYEQYF.

This chain uses TRBV21-1 with TRBJ1-4. TRBV21-1 corresponds to a pseudogene. This CDR3 has 15 residues. The CDR3 region is CASSKELADLEKLFF. The CDR3 coding sequence is TGTGCCAGCAGCAAAGAATTGGCAGACCTTGAAAAACTGTTTTTT.

This chain uses TRBV18 with TRBJ1-3, with D perhaps TRBD1 (5 bases). Trimming took 2 bases from V and 0 from J, leaving 11 bases between them. Germline CDR1 and CDR2: KGHSH and LQKENI. This CDR3 is 16 amino acids long. CDR3 nucleotide sequence: TGTGCCAGCTCACCAACGACAGTGTTCTCTGGAAACACCATATATTTT. It translates to CASSPTTVFSGNTIYF. The full variable domain, its missing parts supplied by reference TRBV18 and TRBJ1-3, is NAGVMQNPRHLVRRRGQEARLRCSPMKGHSHVYWYRQLPEEGLKFMVYLQKENIIDESGMPKERFSAEFPKEGPSILRIQQVVRGDSAAYFCASSPTTVFSGNTIYFGEGSWLTVV.

Comment on this clone: This sample includes further DNA sequences coding for the same CDR3. The CDR3 is CASSGPGLSNTGELFF. The CDR3 DNA is TGTGCCAGCAGTGGTCCGGGACTATCGAACACCGGGGAGCTGTTTTTT. The genes are TRBV25-1 and TRBJ2-2; 7 bases are shared with TRBD2. V shed 4 bases, J shed 0 bases, and the junction held 5 bases outside the gene matches. Germline V gives CDR1 MGHDK, CDR2 SYGVNS. The CDR3 is 16 residues long. The full variable domain, in which reference TRBV25-1 and TRBJ2-2 provide the parts outside the CDR3, is EADIYQTPRYLVIGTGKKITLECSQTMGHDKMYWYQQDPGMELHLIHYSYGVNSTEKGDLSSESTVSRIRTEHFPLTLESARPSHTSQYLCASSGPGLSNTGELFFGEGSRLTVL.

V usage is TRBV19 and J usage is TRBJ1-6, with TRBD1 identical over 9 bases. CDR3 length: 16 amino acids. Germline V gene sequence: CDR1 LNHDA, CDR2 SQIVND (reference sequence). With 5 bases clipped from V and 9 bases from J, the junction kept 11 bases outside the gene matches. The CDR3 DNA sequence: TGTGCCAGTAGTCAGAAGACGGGACAGGGAATTTCACCCCTCCACTTT. Translating it yields CASSQKTGQGISPLHF. Drawing the rest from reference TRBV19 and TRBJ1-6, the complete variable domain is DGGITQSPKYLFRKEGQNVTLSCEQNLNHDAMYWYRQDPGQGLRLIYYSQIVNDFQKGDIAEGYSVSREKKESFPLTVTSAQKNPTAFYLCASSQKTGQGISPLHFGNGTRLTVT.

This sequence joins TRBV5-4 and TRBJ2-5; the match to TRBD1 covers 7 bases. This CDR3 region has 13 residues. Per germline, CDR1 SGHNT and CDR2 YYREEE (reference sequence). The V segment lost 4 bases and the J segment 4 bases; nucleotides outside the gene matches: 4. Here the CDR3 DNA reads TGTGCCAGCAGCCAGCCAGGGGGAGAGACCCAGTACTTC. Protein sequence: CASSQPGGETQYF.

About this clone itself: The sample carries other DNA sequences with the same CDR3. J is TRBJ2-3 and V is TRBV12-5; D gene ambiguous. The CDR3 runs 12 residues. Germline V gene data show CDR1 as LGHNT and CDR2 as FRNRAP. Trimming took off 4 bases at V and 4 bases at J, with 6 bases between the two ends. CDR3 DNA: TGTGCTAGTGGTTCCGGCTCAGATACGCAGTATTTT. This encodes CASGSGSDTQYF.

This chain joins TRBV7-8 and TRBJ2-7; 7 bases line up with TRBD2. The germline V gene has CDR1 SGHVS and CDR2 FQNEAQ. V lost 6 bases and J lost 4; bases outside the gene matches: 18. The length of the CDR3 is 17 residues. The CDR3 sequence: CASSGGEGPNPLYEQYF. As DNA, the CDR3 is TGTGCCAGCAGTGGGGGGGAGGGGCCAAACCCCCTTTACGAGCAGTACTTC.

Notes on this clone: One junction end disagrees with the germline gene, perhaps due to a read error. The chain employs TRBV7-7 and TRBJ2-1; TRBD1 matches 9 bases. This CDR3 is built from 15 residues. Per the germline V gene, CDR1 is SSHAT and CDR2 is FNYEAQ (reference sequence). The CDR3 protein is CASSGGTGSYNEQFF. The CDR3 DNA reads TGTGCTAGCAGCGGCGGGACAGGGTCTTACAATGAGCAGTTCTTC. The full variable domain, in which reference TRBV7-7 and TRBJ2-1 provide the parts outside the CDR3, is GAGVSQSPRYKVTKRGQDVTLRCDPISSHATLYWYQQALGQGPEFLTYFNYEAQPDKSGLPSDRFSAERPEGSISTLTIQRTEQRDSAMYRCASSGGTGSYNEQFFGPGTRLTVL.

This clone was found a few times. The sample holds other DNA sequences that translate to the same CDR3. The V gene is TRBV5-4, the J gene TRBJ1-2, with D tentatively TRBD1 (5 bases). Germline V gene sequence: CDR1 SGHNT, CDR2 YYREEE (reference sequence). V was cut by 0 bases and J by 2 bases, with 5 bases left in between. This CDR3 comprises 13 residues. CDR3 amino acids: CASSLDRNYGYTF. Here the CDR3 DNA reads TGTGCCAGCAGCTTGGACAGGAACTATGGCTACACCTTC.

The chain employs TRBV19 and TRBJ2-2; D might be TRBD1 (5 bases). This CDR3 has 14 residues. The ends were cut back, 3 bases at V and 6 bases at J, with 11 bases in the middle. CDR1 is LNHDA, CDR2 SQIVND, per germline (reference sequence). Here the CDR3 reads CASSIGADPGELFF. CDR3 nucleotide sequence: TGTGCCAGTAGTATTGGGGCAGACCCCGGGGAGCTGTTTTTT.

The rearrangement links TRBV30 to TRBJ2-5, with D possibly being TRBD2 (6 bases). The CDR3 is 13 amino acids. CDR1 is GTSNPN, CDR2 SVGIG, per germline (reference sequence). V lost 1 base and J 4 bases, leaving 10 bases between the germline ends. CDR3 amino acids: CAWSARGGETQYF. The CDR3 nucleotides are TGTGCCTGGAGTGCTCGGGGAGGAGAGACCCAGTACTTC. The entire variable domain, with the rest obtained from reference TRBV30 and TRBJ2-5, is as follows: SQTIHQWPATLVQPVGSPLSLECTVEGTSNPNLYWYRQAAGRGLQLLFYSVGIGQISSEVPQNLSASRPQDRQFILSSKKLLLSDSGFYLCAWSARGGETQYFGPGTRLLVL.

V usage is TRBV5-1 and J usage is TRBJ2-7; the D is unclear. Germline lookup yields CDR1 SGHRS and CDR2 YFSETQ. The CDR3 is 14 residues long. V gave up 6 bases and J gave up 2 bases, with 15 bases separating them. The CDR3 region is CASTKERPPYEQYF. CDR3 in DNA: TGCGCCAGCACCAAGGAAAGACCACCCTACGAGCAGTACTTC.

To note about this clone: A read error may produce the germline difference seen at one junction end. The CDR3 reads CASSQLEGTEAFF. DNA for the CDR3: TGTGCTAGCAGCCAGCTGGAAGGCACTGAAGCTTTCTTT. V and J are TRBV7-7 and TRBJ1-1; D remains ambiguous. Germline V gives CDR1 SSHAT, CDR2 FNYEAQ (reference sequence). This CDR3 spans 13 amino acids.

The chain links TRBV9 to TRBJ2-5; the match to TRBD2 covers 14 bases. The V and J ends lost 3 bases and 5 bases, in that order; junction bases with no gene match: 6. The CDR3 totals 16 residues. Germline V gene sequence: CDR1 SGDLS, CDR2 YYNGEE. The CDR3 DNA is TGTGCCAGCAGCGCCCCGGGACTAGCGGGAGTTGAGACCCAGTACTTC. Translation gives CASSAPGLAGVETQYF.

The rearrangement uses TRBV7-9 and TRBJ2-7; tentative D call: TRBD2 (6 bases). Germline assignment: CDR1 SEHNR and CDR2 FQNEAQ (reference sequence). With 4 bases removed from V and 5 bases from J, the gap between germline ends came to 18 bases. The CDR3 runs 15 residues. Written as DNA, the CDR3 is TGTGCCAGCAGCTCGGGACTCGCGGTTTGGGACGAGCAGTACTTC. This encodes CASSSGLAVWDEQYF.